These 8 T cell receptor beta chains came from one sample sequenced in a study of T cell clonotyping in hematopoietic cell transplantation. Data came from immunoSEQ multiplex PCR; TCRdb stores just in-frame clones and leaves some out. The data hold about 18,000 clones, with 86% observed a single time. Time point specified: recipient sample about 28 days before transplant, after cytoreduction. The sample in question was peripheral blood mononuclear cells, obtained before stem cell transplant. These receptors were collected from a man in his fifties or sixties with acute myeloid leukemia. Some clones in this sample may be carry-over from other donors' samples.

The V and J genes are TRBV27 and TRBJ1-5; 9 nucleotides match TRBD1. CDR1 MNHEY and CDR2 SMNVEV come from the germline V gene (reference sequence). The CDR3 runs 16 residues. V lost 5 bases and J lost 5; bases outside the gene matches: 10. CDR3 in amino acids: CASSPGQGSRYQPQHF. CDR3 DNA sequence: TGTGCCAGCAGTCCGGGACAGGGCTCCCGGTATCAGCCCCAGCATTTT.

The CDR3 reads CASSIPVGDGGRTDTQYF. The CDR3 DNA follows: TGTGCCAGCAGCATTCCTGTGGGGGACGGGGGACGCACAGATACGCAGTATTTT. The chain carries TRBV7-8 and TRBJ2-3; the D gene is possibly TRBD2 (6 bases). The CDR3 sequence is 18 residues long. In germline, CDR1 is SGHVS, CDR2 FQNEAQ. Trimming pared 5 bases from V and 1 base from J, leaving 22 bases between.

This clone is a singleton in its sample. This sequence joins TRBV29-1 and TRBJ1-1; D gene unclear. This CDR3 is 13 amino acids long. V shed 6 bases and J shed 2 bases, with 13 bases lying between them. Germline lookup yields CDR1 SQVTM and CDR2 ANQGSEA. CDR3 amino acids: CSVLVATNTEAFF. CDR3 DNA sequence: TGCAGCGTCCTGGTCGCAACTAACACTGAAGCTTTCTTT.

The V and J genes are TRBV11-1 and TRBJ2-5; 7 positions match TRBD1. Germline trimming cut 1 base from V and 6 bases from J; bases unmatched to any gene: 5. The germline V gene encodes CDR1 SGHAT and CDR2 FQDESV (reference sequence). CDR3 length: 14 amino acids. The CDR3 loop is CASSLGQGVKTQYF. The CDR3 DNA follows: TGTGCCAGCAGCTTAGGCCAGGGGGTCAAGACCCAGTACTTC.

The chain is built from TRBV6-6 and TRBJ2-1, with 7 bases fitting TRBD1. The CDR3 contains 15 residues. Losses at the gene ends were 5 bases for V and 2 bases for J; bases not matched to a gene: 6. The germline CDR1 and CDR2 sequences are MNHNY and SVGAGI (reference sequence). The CDR3 loop is CASSPFQGAYNEQFF. CDR3 coding DNA: TGTGCCAGCAGTCCCTTTCAGGGGGCCTACAATGAGCAGTTCTTC.

The J gene is TRBJ2-7, the V gene TRBV5-1; TRBD1 matches at 10 bases. The CDR3 is made up of 14 amino acids. After removal of 3 bases from V and 5 bases from J, the junction contained 5 bases not matched to a gene. Germline-derived CDR1 and CDR2 are SGHRS and YFSETQ. The CDR3 DNA follows: TGCGCCAGCAGCTGGGACGGACAGGGGGACGAGCAGTACTTC. As protein: CASSWDGQGDEQYF.

This rearrangement joins TRBV11-1 to TRBJ2-1, with a possible D match to TRBD2 (6 bases). The CDR3 has 15 residues. V dropped 6 bases and J dropped 2 bases, with 14 bases sitting between them. Germline loops: CDR1 SGHAT, CDR2 FQDESV (reference sequence). The CDR3 sequence is CASRRREDTYNEQFF. CDR3 DNA: TGTGCCAGCAGGAGAAGGGAGGATACCTACAATGAGCAGTTCTTC. The full variable domain, completed using reference TRBV11-1 and TRBJ2-1, is EAEVAQSPRYKITEKSQAVAFWCDPISGHATLYWYRQILGQGPELLVQFQDESVVDDSQLPKDRFSAERLKGVDSTLKIQPAELGDSAMYLCASRRREDTYNEQFFGPGTRLTVL.

The chain couples TRBV6-6 to TRBJ1-2; weak D call: TRBD1 (5 bases). CDR1 is MNHNY and CDR2 is SVGAGI in the germline V gene (reference sequence). V was cut by 5 bases and J by 0 bases, with 7 bases left in between. This CDR3 is built from 13 residues. CDR3 in DNA: TGTGCCAGCAGTGGGGGAGCTAACTATGGCTACACCTTC. Its translation is CASSGGANYGYTF.